Presented here are 17 T cell receptor beta chains from one specimen sequenced in a study of neurological immune-mediated disorders. A single record per CDR3 protein comes from TCRdb applying MiXCR to the 5' RACE reads. The data contain approximately 82,000 distinct CDR3 sequences, around 2.6% of them singletons. The sequenced sample consisted of PBMCs. The receptors were sampled from a woman aged 25 to 39 with multiple sclerosis.

This clonotype has at least ten counts. The CDR3 nucleotides are TGCGCCAGCAGCCAAGATCGAGGCCAAGAGACCCAGTACTTC. Translated: CASSQDRGQETQYF. The V gene is TRBV4-3, the J gene TRBJ2-5, with D hard to call. Germline CDR1 and CDR2: LGHNA and YSLEER. The CDR3 totals 14 residues. Deletions cut 0 bases from V and 1 base from J, with 6 bases between.

This clonotype was counted ten times or more. This sequence joins TRBV12-3 or TRBV12-4 and TRBJ2-1; D is possibly TRBD1 (5 bases). CDR3 length equals 14 residues. Trimming took off 7 bases at V and 8 bases at J, with 18 bases between the two ends. Written as DNA, the CDR3 is TGTGCCAGCATTGCTCTGGGGCCCTCGGATGAGCAGTTCTTC. Its protein product is CASIALGPSDEQFF.

As for this clonotype: Compared with germline, one end of the junction differs, possibly owing to a read error. This sequence joins TRBV5-6 and TRBJ1-5; D ambiguous. This CDR3 contains 12 residues. Germline V gene sequence: CDR1 SGHDT, CDR2 YYEEEE. The CDR3 loop reads CASSSSGQPKNF. The DNA for the CDR3 is TGTGCCAGCAGCTCCTCTGGGCAGCCCAAGAATTTT.

This clonotype was counted at least ten times. This chain uses TRBV5-1 with TRBJ2-7; 8 bases agree with TRBD1. Unmatched junction bases numbered 5, after V lost 4 bases and J lost 5 bases. Germline V CDR1 and CDR2: SGHRS, YFSETQ. The CDR3 is 13 amino acids. The CDR3 coding sequence is TGCGCCAGCAGCCATAGGACAGGGAACGAGCAGTACTTC. This encodes CASSHRTGNEQYF.

This clonotype was counted ten times or more. The rearrangement uses TRBV20-1 and TRBJ2-1; D is possibly TRBD1 or TRBD2 (5 bases each). Per the germline V gene, CDR1 is DFQATT and CDR2 is SNEGSKA (reference sequence). The CDR3 totals 12 residues. V shed 7 bases and J shed 8 bases, with 15 bases lying between them. CDR3 region: CSVRGIVHEQFF. The CDR3 region has the DNA TGCAGTGTCCGGGGCATCGTCCATGAGCAGTTCTTC.

This clonotype was observed many times. V usage is TRBV20-1 and J usage is TRBJ2-7, with D possibly being TRBD1 (6 bases). The CDR3 is made up of 12 amino acids. The V end lost 4 bases, the J end lost 4 bases, and 11 bases lay between the germline ends. Per the germline V gene, CDR1 is DFQATT and CDR2 is SNEGSKA (reference sequence). The CDR3 DNA reads as TGCAGTGCTACCGGGACATTTTACGAGCAGTACTTC. As protein: CSATGTFYEQYF.

This clonotype was seen at least ten times. This chain links TRBV6-2 or TRBV6-3 with TRBJ1-1, with D hard to call. Per the germline V gene, CDR1 is MNHEY and CDR2 is SVGEGT. CDR3 length: 14 amino acids. V gave up 4 bases and J gave up 0 bases, with 9 bases separating them. The CDR3 coding sequence is TGTGCCAGCAGTTCGGGGAGTGTGAACACTGAAGCTTTCTTT. Residues: CASSSGSVNTEAFF.

This clonotype was seen at least ten times. V is TRBV7-9 and J is TRBJ2-1, with D tentatively TRBD2 (5 bases). Per germline, CDR1 SEHNR and CDR2 FQNEAQ (reference sequence). Trimming removed 5 bases at V and 9 bases at J, with 20 bases between. This CDR3 has 15 amino acids. CDR3 sequence reads: CASSQSGSTDREQFF. The CDR3 DNA sequence: TGTGCCAGCAGCCAATCGGGGTCTACGGACCGTGAGCAGTTCTTC.

This clonotype was detected many times. The chain has TRBV5-6 and TRBJ2-1; 8 bases map to TRBD2. This CDR3 is 15 amino acids long. Germline CDR1 is SGHDT and CDR2 is YYEEEE. The junction had 4 bases not matched to a gene; V was cut back by 0 bases and J by 5 bases. The CDR3 protein is CASSLATSGHNEQFF. In DNA, the CDR3 is TGTGCCAGCAGCTTGGCAACTAGCGGCCACAATGAGCAGTTCTTC.

This clonotype was recorded many times. J is TRBJ1-3 and V is TRBV28; a weak D match, TRBD1 (5 bases). Per the germline V gene, CDR1 is MDHEN and CDR2 is SYDVKM. The CDR3 totals 14 residues. Trimming shortened V by 2 bases and J by 5 bases, and 10 bases separated the two germline ends. CDR3 DNA sequence: TGTGCCAGCAGTTTACAGGGAGGGAGAAACACCATATATTTT. Translated, it gives CASSLQGGRNTIYF. Full variable domain (rest looked up from reference TRBV28 and TRBJ1-3): DVKVTQSSRYLVKRTGEKVFLECVQDMDHENMFWYRQDPGLGLRLIYFSYDVKMKEKGDIPEGYSVSREKKERFSLILESASTNQTSMYLCASSLQGGRNTIYFGEGSWLTVV.

In its sample, this clonotype was seen many times. The J gene is TRBJ1-4, the V gene TRBV7-2, with D maybe TRBD1 (5 bases). V was clipped by 5 bases and J by 4 bases, with 11 bases between them. Germline V gene data show CDR1 as SGHTA and CDR2 as FQGNSA. The length of the CDR3 is 14 residues. CDR3 region: CASSVLGGNEKLFF. The CDR3 DNA reads as TGTGCCAGCAGCGTCCTGGGGGGTAATGAAAAACTGTTTTTT.

This clonotype has ten or more counts. The CDR3 reads CASTWLPAGELFF. CDR3 in DNA: TGTGCCAGCACCTGGCTCCCCGCCGGGGAGCTGTTTTTT. The V and J genes are TRBV27 and TRBJ2-2; D call uncertain. The V gene's germline CDR1 is MNHEY and CDR2 SMNVEV (reference sequence). The V end was cut by 7 bases, the J end by 6 bases, with 12 bases between. The CDR3 spans 13 residues.

This clonotype was picked up many times. V usage is TRBV7-9 and J usage is TRBJ2-1; TRBD2 might be the D (6 bases). With 3 bases removed from V and 12 bases from J, the gap between germline ends came to 18 bases. The CDR3 length is 14 residues. CDR1 is SEHNR, CDR2 FQNEAQ, per germline (reference sequence). The CDR3 DNA follows: TGTGCCAGCAGCTTCTCGGGGAGGCCCGGGGGGCAGTTCTTC. The encoded protein is CASSFSGRPGGQFF. The full variable domain, completed using reference TRBV7-9 and TRBJ2-1, is DTGVSQNPRHKITKRGQNVTFRCDPISEHNRLYWYRQTLGQGPEFLTYFQNEAQLEKSRLLSDRFSAERPKGSFSTLEIQRTEQGDSAMYLCASSFSGRPGGQFFGPGTRLTVL.

This clonotype has ten or more counts. The V call is TRBV3-1, the J call TRBJ2-1, with D possibly being TRBD2 (7 bases). CDR1 and CDR2 (germline): LGHDT, YNNKEL (reference sequence). This CDR3 has 13 amino acids. V was trimmed by 1 base and J by 16 bases, leaving 17 bases between them. This CDR3 reads CASSQGGRGGLFF. The DNA of the CDR3 is TGTGCCAGCAGCCAAGGCGGGAGAGGGGGACTATTCTTC.

There are many counts of this clonotype. The chain uses TRBV5-4 and TRBJ2-1; D is possibly TRBD2 (5 bases). This CDR3 is built from 18 residues. The V and J ends lost 0 bases and 2 bases respectively, with 18 bases between them. Germline values: CDR1 SGHNT, CDR2 YYREEE (reference sequence). The CDR3 region is CASSLVAGPPYPYNEQFF. The CDR3 coding sequence is TGTGCCAGCAGCTTGGTGGCGGGCCCACCCTACCCCTACAATGAGCAGTTCTTC.

This clonotype came up many times. The chain carries TRBV20-1 and TRBJ1-1; no firm D call. V gave up 0 bases and J gave up 1 base, with 9 bases separating them. CDR3 length equals 14 residues. CDR1 is DFQATT, CDR2 SNEGSKA, per germline (reference sequence). Here the CDR3 reads CSARDAGPNTEAFF. For the CDR3, the DNA is TGCAGTGCTAGAGATGCTGGGCCGAACACTGAAGCTTTCTTT.

This clonotype was seen repeatedly, ten times or more. The CDR3 region is CSVALADTQYF. DNA of the CDR3: TGCAGCGTTGCCCTAGCGGATACGCAGTATTTT. The V and J genes are TRBV29-1 and TRBJ2-3; TRBD2 might be the D (6 bases). Germline loops: CDR1 SQVTM, CDR2 ANQGSEA. V was shortened by 4 bases and J by 6 bases, with 8 bases between the two germline ends. CDR3 size: 11 residues.